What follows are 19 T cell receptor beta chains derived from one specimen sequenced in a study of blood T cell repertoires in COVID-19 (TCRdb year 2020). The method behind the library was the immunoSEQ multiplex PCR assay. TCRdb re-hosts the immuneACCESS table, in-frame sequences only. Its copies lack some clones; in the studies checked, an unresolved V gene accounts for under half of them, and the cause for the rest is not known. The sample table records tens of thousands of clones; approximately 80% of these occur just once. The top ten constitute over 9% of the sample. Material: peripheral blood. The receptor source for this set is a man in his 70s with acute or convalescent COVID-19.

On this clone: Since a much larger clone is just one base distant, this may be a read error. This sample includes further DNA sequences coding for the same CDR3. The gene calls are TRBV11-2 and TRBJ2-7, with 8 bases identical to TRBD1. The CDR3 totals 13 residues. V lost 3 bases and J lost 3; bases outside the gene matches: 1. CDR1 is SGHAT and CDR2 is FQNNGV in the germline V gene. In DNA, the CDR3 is TGTGCCAGCAGCTTCGGGACAGGCTACGAGCAGTACTTC. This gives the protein CASSFGTGYEQYF. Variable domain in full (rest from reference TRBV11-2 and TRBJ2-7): EAGVAQSPRYKIIEKRQSVAFWCNPISGHATLYWYQQILGQGPKLLIQFQNNGVVDDSQLPKDRFSAERLKGVDSTLKIQPAKLEDSAVYLCASSFGTGYEQYFGPGTRLTVT.

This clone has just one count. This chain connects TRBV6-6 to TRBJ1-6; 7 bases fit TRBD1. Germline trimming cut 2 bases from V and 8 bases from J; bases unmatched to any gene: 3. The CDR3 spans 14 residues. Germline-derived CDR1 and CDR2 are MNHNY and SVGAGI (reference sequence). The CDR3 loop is CASSYKGAYSPLHF. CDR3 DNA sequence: TGTGCCAGCAGTTACAAGGGGGCGTATTCACCCCTCCACTTT.

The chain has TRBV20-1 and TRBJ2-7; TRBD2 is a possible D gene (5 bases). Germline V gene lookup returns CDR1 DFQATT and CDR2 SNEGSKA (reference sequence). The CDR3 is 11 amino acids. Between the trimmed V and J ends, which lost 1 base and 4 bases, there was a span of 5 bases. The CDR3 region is CSARAGYEQYV. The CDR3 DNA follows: TGCAGTGCTAGAGCGGGGTACGAGCAGTACGTC.

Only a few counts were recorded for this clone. The DNA for the CDR3 is TGTGCCAGCCGGCGACACAATGAAGCTTTCTTT. Translating gives CASRRHNEAFF. The rearrangement links TRBV2 to TRBJ1-1, with D unresolved. The CDR3 contains 11 residues. V lost 8 bases, J lost 7 bases, and 11 bases lay in between. Germline CDR1 is SNHLY and CDR2 is FYNNEI.

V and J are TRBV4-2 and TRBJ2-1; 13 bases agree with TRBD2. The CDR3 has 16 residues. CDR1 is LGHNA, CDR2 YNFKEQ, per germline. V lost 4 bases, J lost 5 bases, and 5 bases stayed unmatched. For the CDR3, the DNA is TGTGCCAGCAGCCCGATACTAGCGGGGGGGGACAATGAGCAGTTCTTC. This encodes CASSPILAGGDNEQFF.

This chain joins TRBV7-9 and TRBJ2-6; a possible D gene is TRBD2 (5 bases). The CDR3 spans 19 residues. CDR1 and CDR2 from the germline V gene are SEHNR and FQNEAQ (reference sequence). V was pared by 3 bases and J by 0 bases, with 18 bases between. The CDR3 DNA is TGTGCCAGCAGCTTCTCAATCCGGACGGGGTTCTCTGGGGCCAACGTCCTGACTTTC. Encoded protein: CASSFSIRTGFSGANVLTF.

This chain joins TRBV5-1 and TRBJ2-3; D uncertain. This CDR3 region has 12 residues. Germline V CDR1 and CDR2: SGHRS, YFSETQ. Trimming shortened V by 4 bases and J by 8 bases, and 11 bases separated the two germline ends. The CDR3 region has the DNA TGCGCCAGCAGCCCCGACATGGGTACGCAGTATTTT. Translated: CASSPDMGTQYF.

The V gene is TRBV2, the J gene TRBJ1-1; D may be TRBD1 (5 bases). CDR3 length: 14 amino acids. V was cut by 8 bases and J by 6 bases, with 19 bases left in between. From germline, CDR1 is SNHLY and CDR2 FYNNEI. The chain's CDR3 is CASSFGGDGPEAFF. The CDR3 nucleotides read TGTGCCAGCTCCTTCGGAGGGGATGGGCCTGAAGCTTTCTTT.

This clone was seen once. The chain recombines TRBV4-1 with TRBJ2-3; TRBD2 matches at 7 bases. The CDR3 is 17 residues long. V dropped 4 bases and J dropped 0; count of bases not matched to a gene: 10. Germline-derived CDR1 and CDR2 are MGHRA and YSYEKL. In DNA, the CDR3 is TGCGCCAGCAGCCTTTTACCTGGGGGGGGAAGCACAGATACGCAGTATTTT. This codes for CASSLLPGGGSTDTQYF.

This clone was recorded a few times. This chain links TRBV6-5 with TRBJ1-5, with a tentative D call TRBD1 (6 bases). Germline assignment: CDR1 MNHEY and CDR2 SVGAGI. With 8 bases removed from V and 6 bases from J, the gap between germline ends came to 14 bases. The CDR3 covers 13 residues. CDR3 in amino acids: CASVDRSSQPQHF. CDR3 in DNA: TGTGCCAGCGTCGACAGGTCGAGTCAGCCCCAGCATTTT.

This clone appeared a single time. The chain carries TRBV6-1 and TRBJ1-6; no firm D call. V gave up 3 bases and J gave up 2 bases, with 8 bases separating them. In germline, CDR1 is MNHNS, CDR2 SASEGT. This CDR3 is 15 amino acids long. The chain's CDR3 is CASSEVSAYNSPLHF. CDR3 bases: TGTGCCAGCAGTGAGGTCAGCGCCTATAATTCACCCCTCCACTTT.

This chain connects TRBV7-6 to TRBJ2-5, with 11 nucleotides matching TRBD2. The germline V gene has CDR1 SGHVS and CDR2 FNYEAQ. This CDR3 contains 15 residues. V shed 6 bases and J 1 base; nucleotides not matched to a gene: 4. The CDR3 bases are TGTGCCAGCAGAAGACTAGCGGGGACCCAAGAGACCCAGTACTTC. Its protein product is CASRRLAGTQETQYF.

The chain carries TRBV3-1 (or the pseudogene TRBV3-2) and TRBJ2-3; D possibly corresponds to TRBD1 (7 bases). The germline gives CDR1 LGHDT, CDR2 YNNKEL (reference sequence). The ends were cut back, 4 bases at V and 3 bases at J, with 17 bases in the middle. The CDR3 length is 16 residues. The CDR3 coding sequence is TGTGCCAGCAGCCCCTCCCAGGGGGGCGGGACAGATACGCAGTATTTT. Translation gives CASSPSQGGGTDTQYF.

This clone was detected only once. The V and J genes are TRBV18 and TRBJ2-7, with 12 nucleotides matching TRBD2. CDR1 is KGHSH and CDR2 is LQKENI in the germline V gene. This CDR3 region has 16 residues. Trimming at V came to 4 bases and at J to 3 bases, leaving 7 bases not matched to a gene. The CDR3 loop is CASSLLGLAGFYEQYF. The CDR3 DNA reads TGTGCCAGCTCACTCCTAGGACTAGCGGGGTTCTACGAGCAGTACTTC.

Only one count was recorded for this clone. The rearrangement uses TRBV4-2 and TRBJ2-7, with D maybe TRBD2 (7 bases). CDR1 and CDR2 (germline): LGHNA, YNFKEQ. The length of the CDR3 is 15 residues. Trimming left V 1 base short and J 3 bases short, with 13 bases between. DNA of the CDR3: TGTGCCAGCAGCCAAGTAGGGGGGGGACTCTACGAGCAGTACTTC. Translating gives CASSQVGGGLYEQYF.

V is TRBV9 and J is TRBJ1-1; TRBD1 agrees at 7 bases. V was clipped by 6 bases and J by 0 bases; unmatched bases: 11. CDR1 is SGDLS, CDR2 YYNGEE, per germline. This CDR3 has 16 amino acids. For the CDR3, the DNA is TGTGCCAGCATCCTTAAGGGGGCGGGTATGAACACTGAAGCTTTCTTT. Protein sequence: CASILKGAGMNTEAFF.

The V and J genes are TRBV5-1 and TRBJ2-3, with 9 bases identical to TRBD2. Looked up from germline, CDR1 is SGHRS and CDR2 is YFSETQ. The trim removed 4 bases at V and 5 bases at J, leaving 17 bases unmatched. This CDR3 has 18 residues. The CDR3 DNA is TGCGCCAGCAGCATAATCACAGCGGGGGGAACATATTTAGATACGCAGTATTTT. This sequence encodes CASSIITAGGTYLDTQYF.

CDR3 in DNA: TGCGCCAGCAGCCTGGACAGTAACTCTGGAAACACCATATATTTT. Protein: CASSLDSNSGNTIYF. The chain links TRBV5-1 to TRBJ1-3, with a weak D call TRBD1 (6 bases). Trimming took off 4 bases at V and 0 bases at J, with 11 bases between the two ends. This CDR3 region has 15 residues. Germline V gene lookup returns CDR1 SGHRS and CDR2 YFSETQ.

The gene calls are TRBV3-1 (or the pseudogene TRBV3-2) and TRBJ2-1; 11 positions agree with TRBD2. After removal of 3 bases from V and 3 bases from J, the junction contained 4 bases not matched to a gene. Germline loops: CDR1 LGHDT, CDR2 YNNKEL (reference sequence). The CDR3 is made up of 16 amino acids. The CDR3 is CASSQPGLAVYNEQFF. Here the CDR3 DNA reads TGTGCCAGCAGCCAGCCGGGACTAGCGGTCTACAATGAGCAGTTCTTC.